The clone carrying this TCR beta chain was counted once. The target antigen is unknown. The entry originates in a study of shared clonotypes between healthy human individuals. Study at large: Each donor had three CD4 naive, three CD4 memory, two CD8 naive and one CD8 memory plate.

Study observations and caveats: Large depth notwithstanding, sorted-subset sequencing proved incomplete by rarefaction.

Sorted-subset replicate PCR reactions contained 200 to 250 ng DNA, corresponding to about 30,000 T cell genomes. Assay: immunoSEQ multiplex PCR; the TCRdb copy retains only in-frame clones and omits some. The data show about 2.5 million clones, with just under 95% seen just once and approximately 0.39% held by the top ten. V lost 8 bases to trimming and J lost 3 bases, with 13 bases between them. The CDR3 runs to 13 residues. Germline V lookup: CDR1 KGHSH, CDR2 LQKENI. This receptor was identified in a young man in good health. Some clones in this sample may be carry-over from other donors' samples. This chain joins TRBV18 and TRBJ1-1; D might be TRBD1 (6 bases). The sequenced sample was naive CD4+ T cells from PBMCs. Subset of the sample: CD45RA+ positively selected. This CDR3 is CASGGGLDTEAFF. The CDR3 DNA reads TGTGCCAGCGGAGGGGGACTTGACACTGAAGCTTTCTTT.